The clone carrying this T cell receptor beta chain was seen repeatedly, ten times or more. These data come from a study of Graves' ophthalmopathy and Graves' hyperthyroidism. Background on the study: The stable label applied to hyperthyroidism with no ophthalmopathy within 18 months of follow-up.

Deletions cut 7 bases from V and 0 bases from J, with 8 bases between. This CDR3 has 13 residues. Germline V gives CDR1 KGHDR, CDR2 SFDVKD. Researchers took RNA transcripts and amplified TCR beta CDR3 regions from them. Second-round multiplex PCR came after a first-round RT-PCR that employed HTBI primers. From the multiplex PCR reads, TCRdb called clonotypes with MiXCR, one entry per CDR3 protein. The sample includes some 1.1 million distinct CDR3 sequences, about two fifths of them seen just once. The chain carries TRBV24-1 and TRBJ1-1; tentative D call: TRBD1 (6 bases). The clonotype originates from an adult man with Graves' hyperthyroidism. The sample comprised peripheral blood or thyroid tissue (not recorded which). CDR3 nucleotides: TGTGCCACCAGGGACAGATTGAACACTGAAGCTTTCTTT. Its protein is CATRDRLNTEAFF.